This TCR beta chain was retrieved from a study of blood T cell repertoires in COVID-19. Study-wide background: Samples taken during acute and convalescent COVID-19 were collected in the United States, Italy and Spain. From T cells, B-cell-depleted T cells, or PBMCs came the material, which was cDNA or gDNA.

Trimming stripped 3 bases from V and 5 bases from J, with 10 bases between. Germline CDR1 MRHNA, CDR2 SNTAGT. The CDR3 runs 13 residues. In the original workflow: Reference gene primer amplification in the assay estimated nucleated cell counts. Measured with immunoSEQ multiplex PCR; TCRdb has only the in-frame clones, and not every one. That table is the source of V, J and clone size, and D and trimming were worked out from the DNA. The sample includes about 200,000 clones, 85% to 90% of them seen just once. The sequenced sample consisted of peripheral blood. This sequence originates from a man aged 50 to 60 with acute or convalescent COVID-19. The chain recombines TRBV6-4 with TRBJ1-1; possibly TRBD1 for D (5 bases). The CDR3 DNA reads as TGTGCCAGCAGTGAGCAGGGTGGAACTGAAGCTTTCTTT. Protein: CASSEQGGTEAFF.